These T cell receptor delta chains were read from a single sample in a study of delta chains in infants with herpesvirus infections. TCRdb re-called clones from the RT-PCR reads via CATT. The table has under 250 delta-chain clones, roughly 14% seen once. Material: peripheral blood, obtained at time point 1 of longitudinal follow-up. The source is a human donor who was a Ugandan infant, either HIV-exposed or HIV-unexposed (not recorded which). The CDR3 runs from the conserved cysteine through the conserved F or W. A D gene is named only where the DNA matches it firmly. The size of a clone is reported for some rows only, either as once, few or many, or as a class for expanded clones.

>TRDV3|TRDJ1|NA|few
TGTGCCTTTAATTCCGGACAGTCCTTTCGGGGATTTCACACCGATAAACTCATCTTT
CAFNSGQSFRGFHTDKLIF
>TRDV1|TRDJ1|NA|NA
TGTGCTCTTGGGGACCCTACCTTCCTACGATCTAGGTACTGGGGGATCGAGGGAAACACCGATAAACTCATCTTT
CALGDPTFLRSRYWGIEGNTDKLIF
>TRDV2|TRDJ1|NA|hyperexpanded
TGTGCCTGTGATAATTCGGGGCGGGGACGAGATAAACTCATCTTT
CACDNSGRGRDKLIF
>TRDV1|TRDJ1|TRDD3|NA
TGTGCTCTTGGGGAAGATCTCCTTCGTCGGGGGATATTGGGTTCTCTAGGCCAACTCATCTTT
CALGEDLLRRGILGSLGQLIF
>TRDV1|TRDJ1|TRDD3|hyperexpanded
TGTGCTCTTGGGGATGATCATCACGGGCCTTATACGCTTTACTGGGGCAAACTCATCTTT
CALGDDHHGPYTLYWGKLIF
>TRDV1|TRDJ1|NA|NA
TGTGCTCTTGGGGAACCGCTTCCCCCCTACACCGATAAACTCATCTTT
CALGEPLPPYTDKLIF
>TRDV1|TRDJ2|NA|NA
TGTGCTCTTGGGGACTACTGGGAGATACCTTTGACAGCACAACTCTTCTTT
CALGDYWEIPLTAQLFF
>TRDV1|TRDJ1|NA|large
TGTGCTCTTGGGGATCCCTCATCCCGACGTCTGGTCCAATCCGATAAACTCATCTTT
CALGDPSSRRLVQSDKLIF
>TRDV3|TRDJ1|TRDD3|NA
TGTGCCTTTAAGCTGGGGGACTTGTACACCGATAAACTCATCTTT
CAFKLGDLYTDKLIF
>TRDV1|TRDJ1|TRDD3|medium-sized
TGTGCTCTTGGGGAACGGGACCTTCTTTGTACTGGGGGATACGTGGAACTCATCTTT
CALGERDLLCTGGYVELIF
>TRDV3|TRDJ1|TRDD3|hyperexpanded
TGTGCCTTTATAGGGACTGGGGGATACGCAAGCGGTACCGATAAACTCATCTTT
CAFIGTGGYASGTDKLIF
>TRDV1|TRDJ1|TRDD3|NA
TGCGCCTGGGGGTTGTACACCGATAAACTCATCTTT
CAWGLYTDKLIF
>TRDV1|TRDJ1|TRDD2|hyperexpanded
TGTGCTCTTGGGGACCTAGCCCTTCCTACGATGGGGGGTTTCTACACCGATAAACTCATCTTT
CALGDLALPTMGGFYTDKLIF